A single sample gave rise to the 32 T cell receptor beta chains below, sequenced in a study of blood T cell repertoires in COVID-19. Sequenced by immunoSEQ multiplex PCR; TCRdb stores in-frame clones only, minus some. The sample has 120,000 to 150,000 clones, 84% seen once. Material for sequencing was peripheral blood. These receptors were collected from a human donor in a cohort sampled during active COVID-19.

The rearrangement uses TRBV7-2 and TRBJ1-1, with 10 bases aligning to TRBD1. Germline trimming cut 3 bases from V and 6 bases from J; bases unmatched to any gene: 4. The germline CDR1 and CDR2 sequences are SGHTA and FQGNSA. The CDR3 has 14 amino acids. The CDR3 region has the DNA TGTGCCAGCAGCTTCCCGACAGGGGGCGCTGAAGCTTTCTTT. Protein product: CASSFPTGGAEAFF.

The V and J genes are TRBV11-2 and TRBJ2-5; 8 nucleotides align to TRBD2. The V gene's germline CDR1 is SGHAT and CDR2 FQNNGV. V gave up 3 bases and J gave up 2 bases; unmatched junction bases: 2. The CDR3 is 14 residues long. The DNA of the CDR3 is TGTGCCAGCAGCTTTGTAGCGGGGCAAGAGACCCAGTACTTC. Translating gives CASSFVAGQETQYF. Full variable domain (outside the CDR3, taken from reference TRBV11-2 and TRBJ2-5): EAGVAQSPRYKIIEKRQSVAFWCNPISGHATLYWYQQILGQGPKLLIQFQNNGVVDDSQLPKDRFSAERLKGVDSTLKIQPAKLEDSAVYLCASSFVAGQETQYFGPGTRLLVL.

The chain employs TRBV10-3 and TRBJ2-2; D gene unclear. Germline CDR1 ENHRY, CDR2 SYGVKD. V was pared by 3 bases and J by 11 bases, with 10 bases between. The CDR3 spans 12 residues. The chain's CDR3 is CAISDTVQELFF. The CDR3 DNA is TGTGCCATCAGTGATACAGTCCAAGAGCTGTTTTTT.

The chain has TRBV19 and TRBJ1-2; 11 nucleotides match TRBD1. Germline CDR1 reads LNHDA; CDR2 reads SQIVND (reference sequence). CDR3 size: 17 residues. The V segment lost 3 bases and the J segment 4 bases; nucleotides outside the gene matches: 10. Here the CDR3 reads CASSIEDRGHFGYGYTF. The CDR3 nucleotides are TGTGCCAGTAGTATTGAGGACAGGGGGCATTTCGGCTATGGCTACACCTTC.

The CDR3 DNA reads TGTGCCAGCTCACCTACAGGGGACCAGCCCCAGCATTTT. As protein: CASSPTGDQPQHF. The chain combines TRBV18 with TRBJ1-5; 7 nucleotides align to TRBD1. The germline V gene has CDR1 KGHSH and CDR2 LQKENI. This CDR3 is 13 amino acids long. V dropped 3 bases and J dropped 7; count of bases not matched to a gene: 3.

The chain has TRBV7-2 and TRBJ2-7; the D gene is possibly TRBD1 (5 bases). This CDR3 comprises 16 residues. Germline assignment: CDR1 SGHTA and CDR2 FQGNSA. V lost 0 bases to trimming and J lost 2 bases, with 14 bases between them. The CDR3: CASSLASAGLPYEQYF. CDR3 sequence (DNA): TGTGCCAGCAGCTTAGCTTCTGCAGGGCTGCCCTACGAGCAGTACTTC.

This clone was detected once. This chain uses TRBV5-6 with TRBJ2-5, with D possibly TRBD2 on 7 matching bases. Germline V gene data show CDR1 as SGHDT and CDR2 as YYEEEE. Trimming removed 0 bases from V and 5 bases from J, with 17 bases in between. CDR3 length: 16 residues. CDR3 sequence reads: CASSLDGREGGETQYF. CDR3 nucleotide sequence: TGTGCCAGCAGCTTGGATGGCAGGGAGGGGGGGGAGACCCAGTACTTC. The full variable domain, in which reference TRBV5-6 and TRBJ2-5 provide the parts outside the CDR3, is DAGVTQSPTHLIKTRGQQVTLRCSPKSGHDTVSWYQQALGQGPQFIFQYYEEEERQRGNFPDRFSGHQFPNYSSELNVNALLLGDSALYLCASSLDGREGGETQYFGPGTRLLVL.

This clone has a single count. The V and J genes are TRBV30 and TRBJ1-2; D is perhaps TRBD1 (6 bases). This CDR3 region has 13 residues. Germline-derived CDR1 and CDR2 are GTSNPN and SVGIG (reference sequence). Trimming cost V 4 bases and J 8 bases, with 17 bases left between them. CDR3 sequence (DNA): TGTGCCTGGAAGGTACAGGGTACGGAAGGCTACACCTTC. Encoded protein: CAWKVQGTEGYTF. The full variable domain, completed using reference TRBV30 and TRBJ1-2, is SQTIHQWPATLVQPVGSPLSLECTVEGTSNPNLYWYRQAAGRGLQLLFYSVGIGQISSEVPQNLSASRPQDRQFILSSKKLLLSDSGFYLCAWKVQGTEGYTFGSGTRLTVV.

This clone was observed once. The J gene is TRBJ2-1, the V gene TRBV4-2, with 9 bases aligning to TRBD2. Germline CDR1 is LGHNA and CDR2 is YNFKEQ. V lost 3 bases, J lost 10 bases, and 7 bases stayed unmatched. The CDR3 has 14 residues. The CDR3 bases are TGTGCCAGCAGCCACGGGACTAGCTCTGAGGAGCAGTTCTTC. It codes for CASSHGTSSEEQFF.

This rearrangement joins TRBV5-8 to TRBJ2-7, with 8 bases aligning to TRBD1. J was trimmed by 2 bases and V by 4 bases; bases with no gene match: 8. Germline values: CDR1 SGHTS, CDR2 YDEGEE. The CDR3 is 15 residues long. The CDR3: CASSPRDRITYEQYF. CDR3 nucleotide sequence: TGTGCCAGCAGCCCGAGGGACAGGATTACCTACGAGCAGTACTTC. The whole variable domain, filled in from reference TRBV5-8 and TRBJ2-7, reads EAGVTQSPTHLIKTRGQQATLRCSPISGHTSVYWYQQALGLGLQFLLWYDEGEERNRGNFPPRFSGRQFPNYSSELNVNALELEDSALYLCASSPRDRITYEQYFGPGTRLTVT.

This chain uses TRBV7-2 with TRBJ1-2; 9 nucleotides align to TRBD1. V lost 5 bases to trimming and J lost 1 base; unmatched junction nucleotides: 11. Germline values: CDR1 SGHTA, CDR2 FQGNSA. There are 17 residues in the CDR3. The CDR3, as DNA: TGTGCCAGCAGCCCCGGGACAGGGAGTTCGGTTAACTATGGCTACACCTTC. Residues: CASSPGTGSSVNYGYTF.

This chain uses TRBV20-1 with TRBJ2-5; D is perhaps TRBD1 (5 bases). This CDR3 spans 14 amino acids. V dropped 3 bases and J dropped 7 bases, with 18 bases sitting between them. Germline CDR1 DFQATT, CDR2 SNEGSKA (reference sequence). CDR3 nucleotides: TGCAGTGCTAGTGATCCTAAAGGGGTCTGGACCCAGTACTTC. The encoded protein is CSASDPKGVWTQYF.

CDR3 sequence reads: CASTLGRGGKLFF. The CDR3 DNA follows: TGTGCCAGCACTCTGGGGCGCGGGGGAAAACTGTTTTTT. The chain links TRBV7-8 to TRBJ1-4; the D gene is possibly TRBD1 (5 bases). Germline assignment: CDR1 SGHVS and CDR2 FQNEAQ. Trimming removed 7 bases at V and 10 bases at J, with 16 bases between. CDR3 length: 13 residues.

The chain is built from TRBV7-8 and TRBJ2-2; D not resolved. V lost 7 bases and J lost 2, with 11 bases in between. The germline V gene encodes CDR1 SGHVS and CDR2 FQNEAQ. The CDR3 consists of 14 residues. Here the CDR3 DNA reads TGTGCCAGCACACCGAAGCGAAACACCGGGGAGCTGTTTTTT. Translation gives CASTPKRNTGELFF.

The chain joins TRBV7-8 to TRBJ1-2, with 8 positions matching TRBD1. In germline, CDR1 is SGHVS, CDR2 FQNEAQ. The CDR3 length is 13 residues. V shed 5 bases and J 8 bases; nucleotides not matched to a gene: 7. The CDR3 DNA is TGTGCCAGCAGCACGAACACAGGGGGAGGCTACACCTTC. Protein sequence: CASSTNTGGGYTF.

The chain combines TRBV4-2 with TRBJ2-7; 9 bases line up with TRBD2. Germline-derived CDR1 and CDR2 are LGHNA and YNFKEQ. J lost 0 bases, V lost 0 bases, and 9 bases had no gene match. The CDR3 totals 18 residues. CDR3 in amino acids: CASSQDLTSGPTSYEQYF. CDR3 nucleotide sequence: TGTGCCAGCAGCCAAGATCTAACTAGCGGGCCGACCTCCTACGAGCAGTACTTC.

This chain links TRBV11-3 with TRBJ1-1; D is possibly TRBD1 (5 bases). Germline CDR1 SGHNT, CDR2 YENEEA. CDR3 length: 14 amino acids. Trimming removed 3 bases from V and 0 bases from J, with 8 bases in between. CDR3 region: CASSFDSMNTEAFF. The CDR3 DNA follows: TGTGCCAGCAGCTTTGACAGCATGAACACTGAAGCTTTCTTT.

The chain carries TRBV11-2 and TRBJ1-2; no definite D call. CDR1 and CDR2 (germline): SGHAT, FQNNGV. Trimming cost V 2 bases and J 2 bases, with 6 bases left between them. The CDR3 is 13 amino acids. The CDR3 spells CASSLQRNYGYTF. The CDR3 DNA is TGTGCCAGCAGCTTACAACGGAACTATGGCTACACCTTC. Looking up the rest from reference TRBV11-2 and TRBJ1-2 gives the full variable domain: EAGVAQSPRYKIIEKRQSVAFWCNPISGHATLYWYQQILGQGPKLLIQFQNNGVVDDSQLPKDRFSAERLKGVDSTLKIQPAKLEDSAVYLCASSLQRNYGYTFGSGTRLTVV.

This clone has only a few counts. The chain has TRBV5-1 and TRBJ2-1; possible D gene TRBD2, 6 bases. The CDR3 has 16 amino acids. The germline V and J ends were trimmed by 4 bases and 7 bases, with 21 bases remaining between them. CDR1 SGHRS and CDR2 YFSETQ come from the germline V gene. The CDR3 region has the DNA TGCGCCAGCAGCCAAAGAGCGGCGGGGTATGGGAATGAGCAGTTCTTC. This sequence encodes CASSQRAAGYGNEQFF.

The rearrangement joins TRBV6-1 to TRBJ1-1, with D maybe TRBD1 (5 bases). V was pared by 1 base and J by 0 bases, with 9 bases between. CDR3 size: 15 residues. Germline V gives CDR1 MNHNS, CDR2 SASEGT. The CDR3 loop is CASSEEGLLNTEAFF. In DNA, the CDR3 is TGTGCCAGCAGTGAAGAGGGACTACTGAACACTGAAGCTTTCTTT.

The chain links TRBV7-3 to TRBJ1-3; the D gene is possibly TRBD1 (6 bases). Trimming removed 5 bases from V and 2 bases from J, with 16 bases in between. In germline, CDR1 is SGHTA, CDR2 FQGTGA. The CDR3 has 16 residues. CDR3 residues: CASSAAAQGTGNTIYF. CDR3 bases: TGTGCCAGCAGCGCCGCCGCACAGGGTACTGGAAACACCATATATTTT.

The V and J genes are TRBV5-4 and TRBJ2-7; tentatively, D is TRBD2 (5 bases). Germline loops: CDR1 SGHNT, CDR2 YYREEE (reference sequence). The CDR3 totals 14 residues. V was shortened by 4 bases and J by 7 bases, with 18 bases between the two germline ends. The CDR3 reads CASSPARAGREQYF. The CDR3 DNA follows: TGTGCCAGCAGCCCGGCCCGGGCGGGTAGGGAGCAGTACTTC.

This chain joins TRBV14 and TRBJ2-7; D possibly corresponds to TRBD2 (6 bases). The CDR3 consists of 12 residues. Germline CDR1 SGHDN, CDR2 FVKESK. V dropped 4 bases and J dropped 6 bases, with 10 bases sitting between them. The DNA of the CDR3 is TGTGCCAGCAGCCCACGGGGGACCGAGCAGTACTTC. Its translation is CASSPRGTEQYF.

V gene TRBV20-1 combines with J gene TRBJ2-7; 8 positions agree with TRBD1. J lost 4 bases, V lost 8 bases, and 4 bases had no gene match. The CDR3 contains 11 residues. Germline V lookup: CDR1 DFQATT, CDR2 SNEGSKA (reference sequence). CDR3 residues: CSIQGGYEQYF. In nucleotides, the CDR3 is TGCAGTATACAGGGGGGTTACGAGCAGTACTTC.

Points on this clone: Other DNA sequences of this sample code for an identical CDR3. This chain joins TRBV4-2 and TRBJ1-4; 9 bases map to TRBD1. In germline, CDR1 is LGHNA, CDR2 YNFKEQ. The CDR3 is 15 amino acids. V gave up 0 bases and J gave up 8 bases; unmatched junction bases: 4. CDR3 DNA: TGTGCCAGCAGCCAAGAGGGACAGGGTGGCGAAAAACTGTTTTTT. Its protein is CASSQEGQGGEKLFF.

As for this clone: The junction and the germline gene differ at one end; a read error may be behind it. This chain links TRBV6-5 with TRBJ1-1, with TRBD1 identical over 11 bases. This CDR3 is built from 13 residues. Looked up from germline, CDR1 is MNHEY and CDR2 is SVGAGI. Written as DNA, the CDR3 is TGTGCCAGCAGTCCCAACTCGGACAGGGGGCCCCATTTT. Its protein product is CASSPNSDRGPHF.

This clone was seen a handful of times. The rearrangement uses TRBV5-4 and TRBJ1-6; TRBD1 matches at 10 bases. This CDR3 has 16 residues. Trimming took 1 base from V and 11 from J; bases not matched to a gene: 9. Germline V gene sequence: CDR1 SGHNT, CDR2 YYREEE (reference sequence). CDR3 sequence: CASSLPMGQGRTPLHF. Written as DNA, the CDR3 is TGTGCCAGCAGCTTGCCGATGGGACAGGGGAGGACACCCCTCCACTTT.

The genes are TRBV4-1 and TRBJ2-2; D gene unclear. V was trimmed by 0 bases and J by 4 bases, leaving 6 bases between them. The germline V gene encodes CDR1 MGHRA and CDR2 YSYEKL. This CDR3 region has 14 residues. The CDR3 is CASSQDSGTGELFF. CDR3 sequence (DNA): TGCGCCAGCAGCCAAGACAGTGGCACCGGGGAGCTGTTTTTT.

The CDR3 region is CASRALAGGLGELFF. The CDR3 region has the DNA TGTGCCAGCAGAGCTCTAGCGGGGGGGCTCGGGGAGCTGTTTTTT. The genes are TRBV2 and TRBJ2-2, with TRBD2 matching 12 bases. This CDR3 comprises 15 residues. CDR1 and CDR2 (germline): SNHLY, FYNNEI. V lost 6 bases and J lost 7; bases outside the gene matches: 6. Based on the CDR3 plus reference TRBV2 and TRBJ2-2, the full variable domain is EPEVTQTPSHQVTQMGQEVILRCVPISNHLYFYWYRQILGQKVEFLVSFYNNEISEKSEIFDDQFSVERPDGSNFTLKIRSTKLEDSAMYFCASRALAGGLGELFFGEGSRLTVL.

The rearrangement joins TRBV5-1 to TRBJ2-4, with D perhaps matching TRBD1 (6 bases). V was clipped by 0 bases and J by 8 bases, with 15 bases between them. CDR3 size: 15 residues. CDR1 is SGHRS and CDR2 is YFSETQ in the germline V gene. The CDR3, as DNA: TGCGCCAGCAGCTTGGAGGGCCAGGGGATGGACATTCAGTACTTC. This translates into CASSLEGQGMDIQYF.

This chain links TRBV5-1 with TRBJ2-3; possible D gene TRBD1, 5 bases. Germline CDR1 SGHRS, CDR2 YFSETQ. Deletions cut 4 bases from V and 4 bases from J, with 22 bases between. The CDR3 length is 17 residues. CDR3 DNA sequence: TGCGCCAGCAGCCCTCCTTTGAAGGGGTCAGCAGCAGATACGCAGTATTTT. Protein sequence: CASSPPLKGSAADTQYF.

V and J are TRBV15 and TRBJ1-2, with D hard to call. CDR1 and CDR2 from the germline V gene are LNHNV and YYDKDF (reference sequence). V dropped 5 bases and J dropped 2 bases, with 12 bases sitting between them. The CDR3 runs 14 residues. The CDR3 loop reads CATSGTGQNYGYTF. CDR3 nucleotides: TGTGCCACCAGCGGTACTGGGCAGAACTATGGCTACACCTTC.